The rows below give T cell receptor beta chains drawn from one sample of a study of blood T cell repertoires in COVID-19. Sequencing was performed with immunoSEQ multiplex PCR; in TCRdb, only in-frame clones are kept and a portion is missing. The sample consists of approximately 220,000 clones, 84% of them appearing once. The sequencing input was peripheral blood. The receptors were sampled from a woman aged 55-69 years with acute or convalescent COVID-19. Each CDR3 is given with its conserved first and last residue. D genes are given only for firm matches. Some rows have no size entry. The others give once, few or many, or a class for an expanded clone.

v_gene: TRBV6-2/TRBV6-3; d_gene: TRBD1; j_gene: TRBJ1-2; abundance: once; CDR3aa: CASSPGQGDYTF; CDR3nt: TGTGCCAGCAGTCCCGGACAGGGCGACTACACCTTC
v_gene: TRBV2; d_gene: -; j_gene: TRBJ1-3; abundance: -; CDR3aa: CASSEDYSGNTIYF; CDR3nt: TGTGCCAGCAGTGAAGATTACTCTGGAAACACCATATATTTT
v_gene: TRBV19; d_gene: TRBD1; j_gene: TRBJ1-2; abundance: -; CDR3aa: CASSSRGQGSGYTF; CDR3nt: TGTGCCAGTAGTTCGAGGGGGCAGGGCAGTGGCTACACCTTC
v_gene: TRBV20-1; d_gene: TRBD1; j_gene: TRBJ1-2; abundance: -; CDR3aa: CSASFGGQGLNYGYTF; CDR3nt: TGCAGTGCTAGTTTTGGGGGACAGGGATTGAACTATGGCTACACCTTC
v_gene: TRBV6-5; d_gene: TRBD1; j_gene: TRBJ1-1; abundance: -; CDR3aa: CASTLDRDTEAFF; CDR3nt: TGTGCCAGCACTCTAGACAGGGACACTGAAGCTTTCTTT
v_gene: TRBV4-1; d_gene: -; j_gene: TRBJ1-2; abundance: -; CDR3aa: CASSQDRLARANYGYTF; CDR3nt: TGCGCCAGCAGCCAAGATCGGTTGGCCAGGGCTAACTATGGCTACACCTTC
v_gene: TRBV5-6; d_gene: TRBD1; j_gene: TRBJ2-2; abundance: -; CDR3aa: CASSPSDRSDTGELFF; CDR3nt: TGTGCCAGCAGCCCCTCGGACAGGTCGGACACCGGGGAGCTGTTTTTT
v_gene: TRBV15; d_gene: -; j_gene: TRBJ2-2; abundance: -; CDR3aa: CASRAAGYTGELFF; CDR3nt: TGTGCCAGCCGAGCGGCAGGATACACCGGGGAGCTGTTTTTT
v_gene: TRBV2; d_gene: -; j_gene: TRBJ2-7; abundance: -; CDR3aa: CASSFGPYEQYF; CDR3nt: TGTGCCAGCAGCTTCGGTCCCTACGAGCAGTACTTC
v_gene: TRBV2; d_gene: -; j_gene: TRBJ2-5; abundance: -; CDR3aa: CASSENSGVLTQYF; CDR3nt: TGTGCCAGCAGTGAAAATTCGGGGGTCCTGACCCAGTACTTC
v_gene: TRBV4-2; d_gene: -; j_gene: TRBJ1-3; abundance: -; CDR3aa: CASSQIGAGNTIYF; CDR3nt: TGTGCCAGCAGCCAAATCGGGGCTGGAAACACCATATATTTT
v_gene: TRBV27; d_gene: TRBD2; j_gene: TRBJ2-3; abundance: -; CDR3aa: CASTESGGGTAFTDTQYF; CDR3nt: TGTGCCAGCACGGAGTCGGGCGGGGGGACCGCTTTCACAGATACGCAGTATTTT
v_gene: TRBV29-1; d_gene: -; j_gene: TRBJ1-5; abundance: -; CDR3aa: CSVGLGGNQPQHF; CDR3nt: TGCAGCGTTGGGTTAGGGGGCAATCAGCCCCAGCATTTT
v_gene: TRBV28; d_gene: TRBD1; j_gene: TRBJ1-1; abundance: -; CDR3aa: CASSPSRGLWANTEAFF; CDR3nt: TGTGCCAGCAGCCCATCGAGGGGGCTGTGGGCGAACACTGAAGCTTTCTTT
v_gene: TRBV5-4; d_gene: -; j_gene: TRBJ1-1; abundance: -; CDR3aa: CASSLSVTGNTEAFF; CDR3nt: TGTGCCAGCAGCTTGTCGGTGACAGGGAACACTGAAGCTTTCTTT
v_gene: TRBV7-2; d_gene: -; j_gene: TRBJ1-2; abundance: -; CDR3aa: CASSLSSRGNYGYTF; CDR3nt: TGTGCCAGCAGCTTATCATCCAGGGGCAACTATGGCTACACCTTC
v_gene: TRBV3-1/TRBV3-2; d_gene: -; j_gene: TRBJ1-5; abundance: -; CDR3aa: CASSQDKYSNQPQHF; CDR3nt: TGTGCCAGCAGCCAGGACAAGTATAGCAATCAGCCCCAGCATTTT
v_gene: TRBV5-4; d_gene: -; j_gene: TRBJ1-6; abundance: -; CDR3aa: CASSPDSSSYNSPLHF; CDR3nt: TGTGCCAGCAGCCCGGACTCTAGCTCCTATAATTCACCCCTCCACTTT
v_gene: TRBV30; d_gene: TRBD2; j_gene: TRBJ2-7; abundance: -; CDR3aa: CAWSTGLGREQYF; CDR3nt: TGTGCCTGGAGTACGGGACTAGGTCGGGAGCAGTACTTC
v_gene: TRBV3-1/TRBV3-2; d_gene: TRBD1; j_gene: TRBJ1-1; abundance: -; CDR3aa: CASSQGNRGTEAFF; CDR3nt: TGTGCCAGCAGCCAAGGGAACAGGGGTACTGAAGCTTTCTTT
v_gene: TRBV5-4; d_gene: -; j_gene: TRBJ2-1; abundance: -; CDR3aa: CASSYRTALNSYNEQFF; CDR3nt: TGTGCCAGCAGCTACAGGACAGCCCTTAATTCCTACAATGAGCAGTTCTTC
v_gene: TRBV28; d_gene: TRBD1; j_gene: TRBJ1-1; abundance: once; CDR3aa: CASSLGTGNTEAFF; CDR3nt: TGTGCCAGCAGTTTAGGGACAGGGAACACTGAAGCTTTCTTT
v_gene: TRBV12-3/TRBV12-4; d_gene: -; j_gene: TRBJ2-7; abundance: -; CDR3aa: CASSLDSAYEQYF; CDR3nt: TGTGCCAGCAGTTTGGACTCAGCCTACGAGCAGTACTTC
v_gene: TRBV4-2; d_gene: -; j_gene: TRBJ2-7; abundance: once; CDR3aa: CASSQSLGQGLYEQYF; CDR3nt: TGTGCCAGCAGCCAATCCCTGGGTCAGGGTTTGTACGAGCAGTACTTC
v_gene: TRBV2; d_gene: -; j_gene: TRBJ1-2; abundance: -; CDR3aa: CASRGRRELEGYTF; CDR3nt: TGTGCCAGCAGGGGAAGAAGGGAACTAGAGGGCTACACCTTC
v_gene: TRBV4-1; d_gene: TRBD1; j_gene: TRBJ2-1; abundance: -; CDR3aa: CASSQDRAGTDVYNEQFF; CDR3nt: TGCGCCAGCAGCCAAGATAGGGCCGGGACAGACGTATACAATGAGCAGTTCTTC
v_gene: TRBV18; d_gene: -; j_gene: TRBJ1-4; abundance: few; CDR3aa: CASSPGLGNEKLFF; CDR3nt: TGTGCCAGCTCGCCGGGACTCGGAAATGAAAAACTGTTTTTT
v_gene: TRBV7-9; d_gene: -; j_gene: TRBJ2-5; abundance: few; CDR3aa: CASSLGGYQETQYF; CDR3nt: TGTGCCAGCAGCTTAGGCGGGTACCAAGAGACCCAGTACTTC
v_gene: TRBV7-2; d_gene: -; j_gene: TRBJ1-2; abundance: -; CDR3aa: CASSPDNNYGYTF; CDR3nt: TGTGCCAGCAGCCCCGACAATAACTATGGCTACACCTTC
v_gene: TRBV6-5; d_gene: TRBD1; j_gene: TRBJ2-3; abundance: -; CDR3aa: CASTGDRGGDTQYF; CDR3nt: TGTGCCAGCACCGGGGACAGGGGGGGAGATACGCAGTATTTT
v_gene: TRBV6-2/TRBV6-3; d_gene: TRBD2; j_gene: TRBJ2-3; abundance: -; CDR3aa: CASSYSTASGGLRDTQYF; CDR3nt: TGTGCCAGCAGTTACTCCACCGCTAGCGGGGGACTTCGAGATACGCAGTATTTT
v_gene: TRBV7-2; d_gene: TRBD1; j_gene: TRBJ1-2; abundance: -; CDR3aa: CASSLGQGAYYGYTF; CDR3nt: TGTGCCAGCAGCTTAGGTCAGGGGGCTTACTATGGCTACACCTTC
v_gene: TRBV2; d_gene: -; j_gene: TRBJ2-6; abundance: -; CDR3aa: CALRLSSGANVLTF; CDR3nt: TGTGCCCTTAGACTGAGCTCTGGGGCCAACGTCCTGACTTTC
v_gene: TRBV3-1/TRBV3-2; d_gene: TRBD1; j_gene: TRBJ1-3; abundance: -; CDR3aa: CASSRMSGTAGNTIYF; CDR3nt: TGTGCCAGCAGCCGAATGTCCGGGACAGCTGGAAACACCATATATTTT
v_gene: TRBV19; d_gene: -; j_gene: TRBJ2-7; abundance: -; CDR3aa: CASSILAGTSSPYEQYF; CDR3nt: TGTGCCAGTAGTATTTTAGCAGGGACTTCCAGTCCCTACGAGCAGTACTTC
v_gene: TRBV7-2; d_gene: TRBD2; j_gene: TRBJ2-2; abundance: -; CDR3aa: CASSFSSGGAVAGELFF; CDR3nt: TGTGCCAGCAGCTTCAGTAGCGGGGGGGCGGTTGCCGGGGAGCTGTTTTTT
v_gene: TRBV7-8; d_gene: TRBD1; j_gene: TRBJ1-2; abundance: -; CDR3aa: CASSFAGTVPVGNTF; CDR3nt: TGTGCCAGCAGCTTCGCCGGGACAGTTCCCGTCGGGAACACCTTC
v_gene: TRBV2; d_gene: -; j_gene: TRBJ1-1; abundance: -; CDR3aa: CASSETGLQAFF; CDR3nt: TGTGCCAGCAGTGAGACCGGACTACAAGCTTTCTTT
v_gene: TRBV5-4; d_gene: -; j_gene: TRBJ1-1; abundance: -; CDR3aa: CASSLGSGGSEAFF; CDR3nt: TGTGCCAGCAGCTTGGGTTCTGGGGGCTCTGAAGCTTTCTTT
v_gene: TRBV2; d_gene: TRBD1; j_gene: TRBJ2-1; abundance: -; CDR3aa: CASSEDRGPSNEQFF; CDR3nt: TGTGCCAGCAGCGAGGACAGGGGGCCTAGCAATGAGCAGTTCTTC
v_gene: TRBV28; d_gene: -; j_gene: TRBJ2-7; abundance: -; CDR3aa: CASSLLAATYEQYF; CDR3nt: TGTGCCAGCAGTTTATTGGCTGCAACCTACGAGCAGTACTTC
v_gene: TRBV30; d_gene: -; j_gene: TRBJ1-2; abundance: -; CDR3aa: CAWSSAGSGYTF; CDR3nt: TGTGCCTGGAGCTCGGCAGGCTCTGGCTACACCTTC
v_gene: TRBV5-1; d_gene: -; j_gene: TRBJ1-4; abundance: -; CDR3aa: CASRLTGDNAGLFF; CDR3nt: TGCGCCAGCAGACTCACGGGCGATAATGCGGGACTGTTTTTT
v_gene: TRBV9; d_gene: -; j_gene: TRBJ2-7; abundance: -; CDR3aa: CASSQGVLAIQQYF; CDR3nt: TGTGCCAGCAGCCAAGGGGTCCTGGCAATTCAGCAGTACTTC
v_gene: TRBV5-1; d_gene: -; j_gene: TRBJ2-4; abundance: -; CDR3aa: CASSEQPPGDIQYF; CDR3nt: TGCGCCAGCAGCGAACAACCACCGGGAGACATTCAGTACTTC